Below, 8 T cell receptor beta chains from the same sample are listed, as sequenced in a study of memory CD4+ T cells and cytomegalovirus serostatus. The sort gate was single viable CD3+CD4+CD8-CD45RO+ cells for memory CD4+ T cells. TCRdb keeps only in-frame clones here, not all; method: immunoSEQ multiplex PCR. The sample lists about 54,000 clones; over 70% were seen once. The sequencing input was memory CD4+ T cells from blood. The receptors come from an adult in good health and CMV-seropositive.

This chain links TRBV6-5 with TRBJ1-5, with D maybe TRBD1 (6 bases). Trimming cost V 8 bases and J 16 bases, with 15 bases left between them. This CDR3 spans 10 amino acids. Per germline, CDR1 MNHEY and CDR2 SVGAGI. The CDR3 is CASEGGVPHF. For the CDR3, the DNA is TGTGCCAGCGAGGGGGGTGTGCCTCATTTT.

This clone occurred once. The chain is built from TRBV7-9 and TRBJ2-1; tentatively, D is TRBD2 (6 bases). The CDR3 runs 15 residues. Germline V lookup: CDR1 SEHNR, CDR2 FQNEAQ (reference sequence). V was clipped by 5 bases and J by 6 bases, with 17 bases between them. The CDR3 bases are TGTGCCAGCAGCGATCGACTAGTTGGGTCCAATGAGCAGTTCTTC. Protein: CASSDRLVGSNEQFF.

The V gene is TRBV2, the J gene TRBJ2-5; TRBD2 aligns across 9 bases. CDR1 is SNHLY, CDR2 FYNNEI, per germline. The CDR3 is 17 residues long. Trimming cost V 3 bases and J 9 bases; bases outside gene matches: 17. CDR3 nucleotides: TGTGCCAGCAGTGAGGGGGCAGGACTAGCGAGTGAGGGAGCCCAGTACTTC. Its protein product is CASSEGAGLASEGAQYF.

This clone has more than one count but fewer than ten. The CDR3: CASSRGVSETQYF. Written as DNA, the CDR3 is TGTGCCAGTAGCAGGGGGGTTTCAGAGACCCAGTACTTC. This sequence joins TRBV19 and TRBJ2-5, with D possibly matching TRBD1 (7 bases). The CDR3 consists of 13 residues. The V end was cut by 6 bases, the J end by 4 bases, with 12 bases between. Looked up from germline, CDR1 is LNHDA and CDR2 is SQIVND (reference sequence).

The genes are TRBV29-1 and TRBJ2-7; D is undetermined. The CDR3 has 11 amino acids. V lost 4 bases and J lost 5, with 9 bases in between. Looked up from germline, CDR1 is SQVTM and CDR2 is ANQGSEA. The CDR3 reads CSVVVGHEQYF. The CDR3 bases are TGCAGCGTTGTAGTCGGACACGAGCAGTACTTC.

This clone was observed a few times. The chain joins TRBV7-3 to TRBJ1-1; no clear D gene. The CDR3 runs 13 residues. The V end lost 5 bases, the J end lost 14 bases, and 21 bases lay between the germline ends. The germline CDR1 and CDR2 sequences are SGHTA and FQGTGA. This chain's CDR3 is CASSPQKSQPPFF. The CDR3, as DNA: TGTGCCAGCAGCCCTCAGAAAAGCCAGCCTCCCTTCTTT.

The chain carries TRBV19 and TRBJ1-4; the D is unclear. Germline V CDR1 and CDR2: LNHDA, SQIVND (reference sequence). V was shortened by 5 bases and J by 0 bases, with 16 bases between the two germline ends. CDR3 length: 17 amino acids. CDR3 DNA: TGTGCCAGTAGTTATGAAGGAATTTTTGCAACTAATGAAAAACTGTTTTTT. Translating gives CASSYEGIFATNEKLFF.

This clone has just a few counts. The gene calls are TRBV29-1 and TRBJ1-2; D is ambiguous. Trimming took off 3 bases at V and 2 bases at J, with 10 bases between the two ends. Germline V gene sequence: CDR1 SQVTM, CDR2 ANQGSEA. The CDR3 runs to 13 residues. Here the CDR3 reads CSVDSSQNYGYTF. In DNA, the CDR3 is TGCAGCGTTGATAGTTCGCAAAACTATGGCTACACCTTC.